The following is a T cell receptor beta chain sequence with its context. Trimming took 6 bases from V and 2 from J; bases not matched to a gene: 10. There are 16 residues in the CDR3. Germline loops: CDR1 LGHNA, CDR2 YNFKEQ. This table comes from immunoSEQ multiplex PCR, and its TCRdb copy is limited to in-frame clones, with some not included. This sample has around 120,000 clones; more than 75% occur once, and the top ten carry roughly 30%. The data were obtained in a study of blood T cell repertoires in COVID-19. Across the study: Samples representing acute and convalescent COVID-19 were sourced from the United States, Italy and Spain. Sample material is recorded as cDNA or gDNA derived from T cells, B-cell-depleted T cells, or PBMCs.

The TCR sequence derives from a woman in her 70s with acute or convalescent COVID-19. The sample consisted of peripheral blood. The chain combines TRBV4-2 with TRBJ2-5, with 9 bases that match TRBD2. This CDR3 reads CASSKGSGGIQETQYF. The CDR3 DNA follows: TGTGCCAGCAGTAAGGGGAGCGGGGGGATACAAGAGACCCAGTACTTC.